These 11 T cell receptor beta chains were sequenced from one sample in a study of breast tumors, draining lymph nodes, adjacent tissues. TCRdb ran MiXCR on the multiplex PCR reads and lists one entry per CDR3 protein. Seen here are about 300,000 distinct CDR3 sequences, around 30% observed once, and the top ten hold about 1%. The lymph nodes were axillary draining lymph nodes from breast cancer patients. The sample was axillary lymph node tissue. The receptors shown here come from a female donor with breast cancer. Some clones in this sample may be carry-over from other donors' samples.

This clonotype was detected only a few times. The rearrangement uses TRBV6-2 or TRBV6-3 and TRBJ2-1, with D tentatively TRBD2 (6 bases). V was clipped by 2 bases and J by 3 bases, with 14 bases between them. Germline CDR1 is MNHEY and CDR2 is SVGEGT. CDR3 length: 16 residues. This CDR3 reads CASSYGRSGLYNEQFF. Here the CDR3 DNA reads TGTGCCAGCAGTTACGGTCGTAGCGGTCTCTACAATGAGCAGTTCTTC.

About this clonotype itself: This could be a read error, since a much larger clone is one nucleotide away. CDR3 region: CASSQDQASYNEQFF. CDR3 coding DNA: TGCGCCAGCAGCCAAGATCAGGCCTCCTACAATGAGCAGTTCTTC. The V and J genes are TRBV4-3 and TRBJ2-1; D is uncertain. Trimming took 0 bases from V and 0 from J, leaving 6 bases between them. The V gene's germline CDR1 is LGHNA and CDR2 YSLEER. This CDR3 region has 15 residues.

This clonotype showed up just a few times. V gene TRBV24-1 combines with J gene TRBJ1-5; D may be TRBD1 (5 bases). There are 13 residues in the CDR3. The germline CDR1 and CDR2 sequences are KGHDR and SFDVKD. Trimming cost V 9 bases and J 11 bases, with 19 bases left between them. The CDR3 nucleotides are TGTGCCACCTCCACAGGTTTTACGTCAGCCCAGCATTTT. Protein: CATSTGFTSAQHF.

This clonotype was seen more than once but under ten times. One base away lies a much larger clone, so this may be a sequencing read error. The V and J genes are TRBV20-1 and TRBJ2-7; the D gene is possibly TRBD2 (5 bases). Germline V gene data show CDR1 as DFQATT and CDR2 as SNEGSKA (reference sequence). CDR3 length equals 11 residues. The CDR3 spells CSAPLGVEQSF. CDR3 coding DNA: TGCAGTGCTCCACTAGGTGTCGAGCAGTCCTTC.

This clonotype has a handful of counts. The rearrangement uses TRBV18 and TRBJ1-3; D gene ambiguous. Trimming took off 3 bases at V and 0 bases at J, with 9 bases between the two ends. The CDR3 loop spans 15 amino acids. CDR1 is KGHSH, CDR2 LQKENI, per germline. The CDR3 sequence: CASSPVGNSGNTIYF. In DNA, the CDR3 is TGTGCCAGCTCACCGGTGGGGAACTCTGGAAACACCATATATTTT.

Many counts were recorded for this clonotype. CDR3 residues: CASSITGFGELFF. The CDR3 DNA reads TGTGCCAGCAGTATTACAGGGTTCGGGGAGCTGTTTTTT. The rearrangement links TRBV2 to TRBJ2-2; a weak D match, TRBD1 (6 bases). The CDR3 runs to 13 residues. Germline V CDR1 and CDR2: SNHLY, FYNNEI. Trimming removed 5 bases from V and 7 bases from J, with 11 bases in between.

This clonotype showed up many times. The chain links TRBV19 to TRBJ1-3; weak D call: TRBD1 (5 bases). Per germline, CDR1 LNHDA and CDR2 SQIVND (reference sequence). This CDR3 is 16 amino acids long. V gave up 6 bases and J gave up 0 bases, with 15 bases separating them. CDR3 residues: CASRRQSRLSGNTIYF. The CDR3, as DNA: TGTGCCAGTAGGAGACAGAGCCGCCTCTCTGGAAACACCATATATTTT.

This clonotype was seen more than once but under ten times. A read error may explain this, as a much larger clone is one base away. The rearrangement links TRBV20-1 to TRBJ1-2, with unresolved D. Looked up from germline, CDR1 is DFQATT and CDR2 is SNEGSKA (reference sequence). The CDR3 length is 12 residues. The CDR3, as DNA: TGCAGTGCTAGAGTTAGTTCCTATGGCTCCACCTTC. Protein: CSARVSSYGSTF.

In its sample, this clonotype was seen a few times. A much more abundant neighbour one base away suggests this may be a read error. The rearrangement uses TRBV11-3 and TRBJ2-5, with D possibly matching TRBD2 (5 bases). CDR1 and CDR2 from the germline V gene are SGHNT and YENEEA. The CDR3 runs to 16 residues. The ends were cut back, 5 bases at V and 1 base at J, with 17 bases in the middle. The CDR3 coding sequence is TGTGCCAGCAGCATAAGGGCTAGTGCGGGCCAAGAGACCCAGTACTTC. Its translation is CASSIRASAGQETQYF.

The V call is TRBV27, the J call TRBJ2-1; unclear D gene. Germline-derived CDR1 and CDR2 are MNHEY and SMNVEV (reference sequence). The CDR3 has 14 amino acids. Trimming stripped 6 bases from V and 2 bases from J, with 11 bases between. This chain's CDR3 is CASSQSGTYNEQFF. CDR3 sequence (DNA): TGTGCCAGCAGCCAGTCAGGCACCTACAATGAGCAGTTCTTC.

This clonotype was found many times. This sequence joins TRBV19 and TRBJ2-3; D possibly corresponds to TRBD1 (6 bases). The V gene lost 3 bases and the J gene lost 3 bases, with 10 bases spanning the gap. Germline V lookup: CDR1 LNHDA, CDR2 SQIVND (reference sequence). The CDR3 is 14 residues long. This chain's CDR3 is CASSIQGWTDTQYF. The CDR3 DNA reads TGTGCCAGTAGTATTCAGGGGTGGACAGATACGCAGTATTTT.